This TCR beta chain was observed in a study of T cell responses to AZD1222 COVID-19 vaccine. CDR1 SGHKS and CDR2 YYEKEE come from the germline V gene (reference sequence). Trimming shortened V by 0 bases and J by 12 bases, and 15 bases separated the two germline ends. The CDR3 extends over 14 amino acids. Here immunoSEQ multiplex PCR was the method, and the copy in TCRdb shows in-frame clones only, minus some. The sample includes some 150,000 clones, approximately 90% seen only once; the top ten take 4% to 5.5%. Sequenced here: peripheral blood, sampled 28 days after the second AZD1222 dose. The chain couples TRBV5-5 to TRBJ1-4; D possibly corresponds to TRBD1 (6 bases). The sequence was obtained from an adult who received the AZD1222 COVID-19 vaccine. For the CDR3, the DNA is TGTGCCAGCAGCTTGGAGGGGGACTGGGCAGAACTGTTTTTT. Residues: CASSLEGDWAELFF. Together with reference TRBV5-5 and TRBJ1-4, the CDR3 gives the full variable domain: DAGVTQSPTHLIKTRGQQVTLRCSPISGHKSVSWYQQVLGQGPQFIFQYYEKEERGRGNFPDRFSARQFPNYSSELNVNALLLGDSALYLCASSLEGDWAELFFGSGTQLSVL.